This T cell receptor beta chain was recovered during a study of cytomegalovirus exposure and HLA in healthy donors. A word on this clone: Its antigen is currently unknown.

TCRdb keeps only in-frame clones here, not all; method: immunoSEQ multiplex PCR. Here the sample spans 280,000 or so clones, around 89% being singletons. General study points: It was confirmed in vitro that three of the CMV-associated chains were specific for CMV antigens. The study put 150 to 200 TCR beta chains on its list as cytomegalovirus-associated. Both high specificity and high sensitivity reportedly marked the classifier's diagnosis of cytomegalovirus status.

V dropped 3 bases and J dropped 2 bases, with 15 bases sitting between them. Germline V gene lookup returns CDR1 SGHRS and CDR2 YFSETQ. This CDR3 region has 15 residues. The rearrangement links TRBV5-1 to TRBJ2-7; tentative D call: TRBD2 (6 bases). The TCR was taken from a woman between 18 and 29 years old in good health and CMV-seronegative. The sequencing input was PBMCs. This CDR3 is CASSSDYGGAYEQYF. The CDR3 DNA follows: TGCGCCAGCAGCTCCGACTATGGAGGGGCCTACGAGCAGTACTTC.